Listed below are T cell receptor beta chains from one sample, sequenced in a study of Graves' ophthalmopathy and Graves' hyperthyroidism. One entry per CDR3 protein results from TCRdb running MiXCR on the multiplex PCR reads. The sample carries roughly 500,000 distinct CDR3 sequences, approximately 15% recorded once. Sequenced: blood. These receptors were taken from a woman younger than 45 with Graves' ophthalmopathy. Both conserved end residues are part of each CDR3. Fields, in order: V gene, D gene, J gene, clone size, CDR3 DNA, CDR3 protein. A D gene is named only where the DNA matches it firmly. The size of a clone is reported for some rows only, either as once, few or many, or as a class for expanded clones.

>TRBV24-1|NA|TRBJ1-2|many
TGTGCCACCAGTAAGGGTACCCATGGCTACACCTTC
CATSKGTHGYTF
>TRBV27|NA|TRBJ1-2|many
TGTGCCAGCAGCGAAGAGCCGGGAAGCTACACCTTC
CASSEEPGSYTF
>TRBV30|NA|TRBJ1-1|few
TGTGCCTGGAGCCGGGAACAGAGGTACACTGAAGCTTTCTTT
CAWSREQRYTEAFF
>TRBV4-3|TRBD1|TRBJ2-5|many
TGCGCCAGCAGCCAAGGGACAGGGGAACAAGAGACCCAGTACTTC
CASSQGTGEQETQYF
>TRBV15|NA|TRBJ1-1|few
TGTGCCACCAGCAGAGGAGTGGCTGAAGCTTTCTTT
CATSRGVAEAFF
>TRBV14|NA|TRBJ2-5|NA
TGTGCCAGCAGCCAAGGGGGAGGGGGAAGAGGAGAGACCCAGTACTTC
CASSQGGGGRGETQYF
>TRBV20-1|TRBD2|TRBJ2-7|many
TGCAGTGCTAGGGTTCGAGCGGGGGCTTACGAGCAGTACTTC
CSARVRAGAYEQYF
>TRBV7-9|NA|TRBJ2-7|many
TGTGCCAGCAGCTTAGACGGAACCTACGAGCAGTACTTC
CASSLDGTYEQYF
>TRBV6-1|NA|TRBJ1-1|many
TGTGCCAGCAGCCCTCCGCGGGGAGGGGGAACTGAAGCTTTCTTT
CASSPPRGGGTEAFF
>TRBV12-3/TRBV12-4|NA|TRBJ1-6|NA
TGTGCCAGCAGTGCAGCTCCCGGGGCCAATTCACCCCTCCACTTT
CASSAAPGANSPLHF
>TRBV5-1|NA|TRBJ2-5|few
TGCGCCAGCAGCTTGGAGGGCCTCCGACTATGGGAGACCCAGTACTTC
CASSLEGLRLWETQYF
>TRBV5-1|TRBD1|TRBJ1-1|many
TGCGCCGGCAGGACCGGGACAGGAAGCACTGAAGCTTTCTTT
CAGRTGTGSTEAFF
>TRBV24-1|NA|TRBJ1-1|many
TGTGCCACCAGTGAAGGGGTTGAAGCTTTCTTT
CATSEGVEAFF
>TRBV9|TRBD1|TRBJ2-7|many
TGTGCCAGCAGCATTCGGACAGGGTCCTTCGAGCAGTACTTC
CASSIRTGSFEQYF
>TRBV7-2|NA|TRBJ2-7|many
TGTGCCAGCACCTTATCTCTCGAGCAGTACTTC
CASTLSLEQYF
>TRBV6-1|NA|TRBJ2-3|few
TGTGCCAGCAGTGAAGAAGGGGGAGAGAGAGATACGCAGTATTTT
CASSEEGGERDTQYF
>TRBV19|NA|TRBJ1-1|few
TGTGCCAGTAGTCCCCCATTTACGGGCACTGAAGCTTTCTTT
CASSPPFTGTEAFF
>TRBV6-2/TRBV6-3|TRBD2|TRBJ2-5|many
TGTGCCAGCAGTTGGTCCCACGCCGGGACTAGCGGGAGGAGGGAGACCCAGTACTTC
CASSWSHAGTSGRRETQYF
>TRBV5-5|NA|TRBJ1-5|NA
TGTGCCAGCAGCTTGACATTTCCCCGCATTACGGAGCCCCAGCATTTT
CASSLTFPRITEPQHF
>TRBV5-6|TRBD1|TRBJ1-2|few
TGTGCCAGCAGCTTGTGGATCTATCGGGACAGAGCCAACTATGGCTACACCTTC
CASSLWIYRDRANYGYTF
>TRBV27|NA|TRBJ2-7|many
TGTGCCAGCAGTTTTCGTCCGACAGGTGGCGAGCAGTACTTC
CASSFRPTGGEQYF
>TRBV7-2|NA|TRBJ2-5|many
TGTGCCAGCAGACCAGGGCGCGGGGCGGGTTCCAACCCCTGGGAGACCCAGTACTTC
CASRPGRGAGSNPWETQYF
>TRBV6-5|TRBD2|TRBJ2-5|NA
TGTGCCAGCAGTTACTTGGGACTAGCGGGGGGCAATCAAGAGACCCAGTACTTC
CASSYLGLAGGNQETQYF
>TRBV19|NA|TRBJ1-1|many
TGTGCCAGTAGTGGAGGATTCGGACAGTCCCAAATGAACACTGAAGCTTTCTTT
CASSGGFGQSQMNTEAFF
>TRBV2|TRBD1|TRBJ1-2|many
TGTGCCAGCAGTGTTTGGGGGACAGATACTAACTATGGCTACACCTTC
CASSVWGTDTNYGYTF
>TRBV12-5|TRBD1|TRBJ1-1|many
TGTGCTAGTGGTTTGGTACTCGGCAGGGGGATTGGGACTGAAGCTTTCTTT
CASGLVLGRGIGTEAFF
>TRBV6-1|TRBD1|TRBJ1-6|many
TGTGCCAGCACTCTAGGGGACAGGGGGTCACCCCTCCACTTT
CASTLGDRGSPLHF
>TRBV28|NA|TRBJ2-7|many
TGTGCCAGCAGTTCCGAGGACGAGCAGTACTTC
CASSSEDEQYF
>TRBV7-9|NA|TRBJ1-1|many
TGTGCCAGCAGCCCCCTCGGCAGGGATCTGCCTGAAGCTTTCTTT
CASSPLGRDLPEAFF
>TRBV6-5|NA|TRBJ2-2|many
TGTGCCAGCAGTCTGACCCCCGGGAACACCGGGGAGCTGTTTTTT
CASSLTPGNTGELFF
>TRBV29-1|NA|TRBJ2-5|many
TGCAGCGCCAAGATCACAGAGACCCAGTACTTC
CSAKITETQYF
>TRBV30|NA|TRBJ1-3|many
TGTGCCTGGACCCCCCAAGGGAGGGCTGGAAACACCATATATTTT
CAWTPQGRAGNTIYF
>TRBV12-3/TRBV12-4|NA|TRBJ1-1|many
TGTGCCAGCAGTTCCATAGGTATGAACACTGAAGCTTTCTTT
CASSSIGMNTEAFF
>TRBV28|TRBD2|TRBJ2-7|many
TGTGCCAGCAGTTTCTACCTAGCGGGAGGGAGCTACGAGCAGTACTTC
CASSFYLAGGSYEQYF
>TRBV6-4|TRBD2|TRBJ2-2|many
TGTGCCAGCTCCGGGACTACCACCGGGGAGCTGTTTTTT
CASSGTTTGELFF
>TRBV7-2|NA|TRBJ1-1|many
TGTGCCAGCAGCCTTAGATCGACCTACACTGAAGCTTTCTTT
CASSLRSTYTEAFF
>TRBV18|NA|TRBJ1-1|NA
TGTGCCAGCTCACCACCGACAGGCCTTAACACTGAAGCTTTCTTT
CASSPPTGLNTEAFF
>TRBV7-3|TRBD2|TRBJ2-7|many
TGTGCCAGCAGCCCGGGACTAGCGCGGGAGCAGTACTTC
CASSPGLAREQYF
>TRBV5-1|TRBD1|TRBJ1-2|many
TGCGCCAGCAGCTTGGTGTTAGGGGGCGTGGATGGCTACACCTTC
CASSLVLGGVDGYTF
>TRBV9|NA|TRBJ1-5|few
TGTGCCAGCAGCGTAGAAGAAAATCAGCCCCAGCATTTT
CASSVEENQPQHF
>TRBV6-5|NA|TRBJ1-1|many
TGTGCCAGCAGTTACACAGGGCTGAACACTGAAGCTTTCTTT
CASSYTGLNTEAFF
>TRBV6-1|TRBD1|TRBJ1-6|few
TGTGCCAGCAGTGACTGGGCAGGGGGAAATAATTCACCCCTCCACTTT
CASSDWAGGNNSPLHF
>TRBV9|TRBD2|TRBJ2-4|many
TGTGCCAGCAGCGGAAGCGGGGGAGCCAAAAACATTCAGTACTTC
CASSGSGGAKNIQYF
>TRBV7-3|TRBD1|TRBJ1-2|NA
TGTGCCAGCAGCTTAACGCCAAGCAGGGGGCAGGGCTACACCTTC
CASSLTPSRGQGYTF